This record concerns one T cell receptor beta chain sequence. Its antigen is currently unknown. The source of the sample is a study of siplizumab effects on memory and regulatory T cells. The CDR3 has 15 amino acids. Germline assignment: CDR1 SGHVS and CDR2 FNYEAQ. TCRdb's table, derived via immunoSEQ multiplex PCR, lists solely in-frame clones and lacks some. The repertoire holds more than 13,000 clones, with around 40% as singletons. Cells from the mixed lymphocyte reaction underwent coculture for roughly six days at 37 degrees C. Points from the study as a whole: Mapping to unstimulated subsets was achieved for only a minor fraction of alloreactive clones.

This chain joins TRBV7-6 and TRBJ2-5; tentative D call: TRBD1 (7 bases). With the DNA end fitting TRBJ2-7 better, the J assignment may be wrong. This TCR derives from a human donor in good health; the cells came from an allogeneic mixed lymphocyte reaction. Some clones in this sample may be carry-over from other donors' samples. The material sequenced was CFSE-low (dividing) CD4+ T cells sorted from an allogeneic mixed lymphocyte reaction. CDR3 sequence: CASSSQGGGPYEQYF. The CDR3 DNA sequence: TGTGCCAGCAGCTCCCAGGGGGGCGGCCCCTACGAGCAGTACTTC.